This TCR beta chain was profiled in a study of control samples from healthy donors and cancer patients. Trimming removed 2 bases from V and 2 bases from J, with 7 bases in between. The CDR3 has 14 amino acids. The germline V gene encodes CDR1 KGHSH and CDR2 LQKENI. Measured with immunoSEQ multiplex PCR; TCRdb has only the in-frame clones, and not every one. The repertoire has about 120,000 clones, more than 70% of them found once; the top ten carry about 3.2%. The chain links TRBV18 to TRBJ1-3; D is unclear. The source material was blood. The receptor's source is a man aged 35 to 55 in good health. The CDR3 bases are TGTGCCAGCTCACCATCGGGGACTGGAAACACCATATATTTT. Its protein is CASSPSGTGNTIYF.